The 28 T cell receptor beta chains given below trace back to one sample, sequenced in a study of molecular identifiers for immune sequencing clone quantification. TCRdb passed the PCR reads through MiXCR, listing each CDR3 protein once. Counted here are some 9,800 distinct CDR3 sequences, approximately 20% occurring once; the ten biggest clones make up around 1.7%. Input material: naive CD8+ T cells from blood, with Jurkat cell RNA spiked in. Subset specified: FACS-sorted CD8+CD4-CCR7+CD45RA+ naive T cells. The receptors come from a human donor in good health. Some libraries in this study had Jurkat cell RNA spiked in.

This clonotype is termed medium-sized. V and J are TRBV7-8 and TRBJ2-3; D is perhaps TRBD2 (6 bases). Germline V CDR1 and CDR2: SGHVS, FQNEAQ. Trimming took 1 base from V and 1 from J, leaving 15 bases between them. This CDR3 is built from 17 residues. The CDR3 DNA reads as TGTGCCAGCAGCTTAGAATCAGCCGGGAGACGCACAGATACGCAGTATTTT. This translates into CASSLESAGRRTDTQYF. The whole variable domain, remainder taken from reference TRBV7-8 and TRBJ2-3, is GAGVSQSPRYKVAKRGQDVALRCDPISGHVSLFWYQQALGQGPEFLTYFQNEAQLDKSGLPSDRFFAERPEGSVSTLKIQRTQQEDSAVYLCASSLESAGRRTDTQYFGPGTRLTVL.

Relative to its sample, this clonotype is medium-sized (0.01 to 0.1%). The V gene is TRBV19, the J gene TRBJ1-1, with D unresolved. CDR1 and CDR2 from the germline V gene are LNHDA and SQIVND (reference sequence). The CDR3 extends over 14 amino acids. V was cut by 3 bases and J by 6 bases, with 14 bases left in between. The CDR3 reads CASSIWVEGPEAFF. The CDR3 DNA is TGTGCCAGTAGTATCTGGGTAGAGGGTCCTGAAGCTTTCTTT.

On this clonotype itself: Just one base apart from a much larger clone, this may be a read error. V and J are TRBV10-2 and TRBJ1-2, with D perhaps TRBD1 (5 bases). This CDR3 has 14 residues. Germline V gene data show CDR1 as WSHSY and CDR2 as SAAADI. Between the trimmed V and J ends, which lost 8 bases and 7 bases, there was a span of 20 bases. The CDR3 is CASGNLGESCGYTF. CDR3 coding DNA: TGCGCCAGCGGGAACTTGGGGGAATCCTGTGGCTACACCTTC.

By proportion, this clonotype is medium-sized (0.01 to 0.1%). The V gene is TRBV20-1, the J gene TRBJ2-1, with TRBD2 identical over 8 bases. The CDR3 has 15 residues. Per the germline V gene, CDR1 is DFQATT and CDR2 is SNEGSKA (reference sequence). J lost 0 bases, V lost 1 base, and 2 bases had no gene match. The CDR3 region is CSARVLAASYNEQFF. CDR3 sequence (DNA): TGCAGTGCTAGAGTACTAGCGGCCTCCTACAATGAGCAGTTCTTC.

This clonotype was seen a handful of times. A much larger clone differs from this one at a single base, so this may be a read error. The CDR3 protein is CASSMWDSSGKQYF. The CDR3 coding sequence is TGTGCCAGTAGTATGTGGGACAGTTCCGGCAAGCAGTACTTC. This chain connects TRBV19 to TRBJ2-7; 7 nucleotides agree with TRBD1. The length of the CDR3 is 14 residues. CDR1 is LNHDA and CDR2 is SQIVND in the germline V gene (reference sequence). The junction had 10 bases not matched to a gene; V was cut back by 3 bases and J by 8 bases.

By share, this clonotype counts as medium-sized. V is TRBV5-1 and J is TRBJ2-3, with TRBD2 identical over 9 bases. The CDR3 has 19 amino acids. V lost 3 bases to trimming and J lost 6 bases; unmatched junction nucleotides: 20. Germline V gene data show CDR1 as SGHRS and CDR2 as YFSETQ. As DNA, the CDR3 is TGCGCCAGCAGCTCCGGGGCAGCGGGAGGACCCGCCCGGTGGGATACGCAGTATTTT. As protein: CASSSGAAGGPARWDTQYF. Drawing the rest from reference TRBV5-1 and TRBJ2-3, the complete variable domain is KAGVTQTPRYLIKTRGQQVTLSCSPISGHRSVSWYQQTPGQGLQFLFEYFSETQRNKGNFPGRFSGRQFSNSRSEMNVSTLELGDSALYLCASSSGAAGGPARWDTQYFGPGTRLTVL.

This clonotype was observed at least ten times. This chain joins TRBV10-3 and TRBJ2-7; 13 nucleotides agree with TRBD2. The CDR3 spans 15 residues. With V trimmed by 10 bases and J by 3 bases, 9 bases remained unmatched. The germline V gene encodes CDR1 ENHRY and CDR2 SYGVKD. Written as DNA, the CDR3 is TGTGCCACCCGCCCGGGACTAGCGGGGAACTACGAGCAGTACTTC. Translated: CATRPGLAGNYEQYF.

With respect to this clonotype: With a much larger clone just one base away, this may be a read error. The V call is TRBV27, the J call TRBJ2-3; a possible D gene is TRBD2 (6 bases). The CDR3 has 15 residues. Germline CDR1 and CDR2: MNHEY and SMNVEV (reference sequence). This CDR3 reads CATSFMGLVTDTQYF. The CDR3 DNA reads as TGTGCCACCAGTTTCATGGGACTGGTCACAGATACGCAGTATTTT.

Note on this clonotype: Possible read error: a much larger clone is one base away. DNA for the CDR3: TGTGCCGGCAGCCAACTCCTGGGGGGAGAAGGCTACACCTTC. It translates to CAGSQLLGGEGYTF. This chain connects TRBV3-1 to TRBJ1-2; D perhaps matches TRBD1 (5 bases). Germline CDR1 and CDR2: LGHDT and YNNKEL (reference sequence). This CDR3 spans 14 amino acids. Variable domain in full (rest from reference TRBV3-1 and TRBJ1-2): DTAVSQTPKYLVTQMGNDKSIKCEQNLGHDTMYWYKQDSKKFLKIMFSYNNKELIINETVPNRFSPKSPDKAHLNLHINSLELGDSAVYFCAGSQLLGGEGYTFGSGTRLTVV.

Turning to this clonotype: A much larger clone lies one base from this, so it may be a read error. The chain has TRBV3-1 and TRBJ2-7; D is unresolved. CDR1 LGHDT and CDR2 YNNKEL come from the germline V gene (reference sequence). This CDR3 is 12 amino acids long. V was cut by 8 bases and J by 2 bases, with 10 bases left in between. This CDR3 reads CASEAETYEQYF. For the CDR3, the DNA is TGTGCCAGCGAGGCCGAGACCTACGAGCAGTACTTC.

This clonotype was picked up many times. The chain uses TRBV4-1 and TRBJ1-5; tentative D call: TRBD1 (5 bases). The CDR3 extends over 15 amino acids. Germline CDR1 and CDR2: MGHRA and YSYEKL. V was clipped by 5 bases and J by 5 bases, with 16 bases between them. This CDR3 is CASSARDSGDQPQHF. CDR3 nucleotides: TGCGCCAGCAGCGCCAGGGACTCGGGGGATCAGCCCCAGCATTTT.

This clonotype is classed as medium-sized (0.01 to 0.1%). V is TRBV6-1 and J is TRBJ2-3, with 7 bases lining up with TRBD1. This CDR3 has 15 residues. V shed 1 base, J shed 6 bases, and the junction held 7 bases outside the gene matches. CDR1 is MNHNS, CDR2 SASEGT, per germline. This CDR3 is CASSEVGQFSDTQYF. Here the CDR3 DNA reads TGTGCCAGCAGTGAAGTGGGACAGTTCTCCGATACGCAGTATTTT.

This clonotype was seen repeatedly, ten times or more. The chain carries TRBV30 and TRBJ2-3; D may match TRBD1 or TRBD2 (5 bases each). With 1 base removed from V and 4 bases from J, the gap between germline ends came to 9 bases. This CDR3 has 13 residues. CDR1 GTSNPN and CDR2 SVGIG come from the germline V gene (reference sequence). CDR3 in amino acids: CAWSGDGADTQYF. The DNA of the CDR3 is TGTGCCTGGAGTGGGGACGGCGCAGATACGCAGTATTTT.

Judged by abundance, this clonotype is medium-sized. The CDR3 protein is CASSVGASGRASTDTQYF. The CDR3 DNA reads TGTGCCAGCAGCGTAGGGGCTAGCGGTAGAGCTAGCACAGATACGCAGTATTTT. The V gene is TRBV9, the J gene TRBJ2-3; 7 bases map to TRBD2. The CDR3 totals 18 residues. Germline CDR1 and CDR2: SGDLS and YYNGEE. V trimming: 0 bases; J trimming: 0 bases; junction bases outside the gene matches: 10.

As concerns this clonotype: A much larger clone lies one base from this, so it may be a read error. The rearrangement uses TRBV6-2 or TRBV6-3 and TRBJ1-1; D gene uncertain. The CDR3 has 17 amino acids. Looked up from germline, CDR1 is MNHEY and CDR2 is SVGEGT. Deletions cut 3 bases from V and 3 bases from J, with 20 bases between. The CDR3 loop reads CASSYAFKTIEDTEAFF. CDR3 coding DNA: TGTGCCAGCAGTTATGCATTCAAGACGATAGAAGACACTGAAGCTTTCTTT.

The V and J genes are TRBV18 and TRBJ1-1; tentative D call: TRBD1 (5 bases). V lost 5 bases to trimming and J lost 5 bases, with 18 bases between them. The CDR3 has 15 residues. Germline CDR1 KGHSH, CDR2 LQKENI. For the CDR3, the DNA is TGTGCCAGCTCATCTGCCCAGGGAATTCAAACTGAAGCTTTCTTT. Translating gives CASSSAQGIQTEAFF. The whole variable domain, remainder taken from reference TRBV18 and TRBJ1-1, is NAGVMQNPRHLVRRRGQEARLRCSPMKGHSHVYWYRQLPEEGLKFMVYLQKENIIDESGMPKERFSAEFPKEGPSILRIQQVVRGDSAAYFCASSSAQGIQTEAFFGQGTRLTVV.

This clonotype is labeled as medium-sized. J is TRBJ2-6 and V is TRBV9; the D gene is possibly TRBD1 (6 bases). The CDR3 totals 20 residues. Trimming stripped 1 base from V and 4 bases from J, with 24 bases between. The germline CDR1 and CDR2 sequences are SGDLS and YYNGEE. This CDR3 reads CASSVYTPRDNTGGANVLTF. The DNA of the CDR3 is TGTGCCAGCAGCGTATACACCCCCCGGGACAACACTGGCGGGGCCAACGTCCTGACTTTC.

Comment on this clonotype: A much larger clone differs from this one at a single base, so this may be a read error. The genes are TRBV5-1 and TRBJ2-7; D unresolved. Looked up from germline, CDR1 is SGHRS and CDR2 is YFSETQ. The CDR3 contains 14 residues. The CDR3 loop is CASSLGRTPYGQYF. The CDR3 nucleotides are TGCGCCAGCAGCTTGGGACGAACGCCCTACGGGCAGTACTTC. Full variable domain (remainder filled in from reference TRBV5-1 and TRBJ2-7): KAGVTQTPRYLIKTRGQQVTLSCSPISGHRSVSWYQQTPGQGLQFLFEYFSETQRNKGNFPGRFSGRQFSNSRSEMNVSTLELGDSALYLCASSLGRTPYGQYFGPGTRLTVT.

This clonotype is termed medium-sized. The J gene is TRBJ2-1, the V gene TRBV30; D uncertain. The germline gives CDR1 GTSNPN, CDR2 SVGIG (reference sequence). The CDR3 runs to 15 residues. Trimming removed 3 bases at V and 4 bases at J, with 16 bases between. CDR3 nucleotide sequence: TGTGCCTGGAGCGGGTGGCTCGCGAATTACAATGAGCAGTTCTTC. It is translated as CAWSGWLANYNEQFF. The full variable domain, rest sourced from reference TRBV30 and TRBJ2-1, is SQTIHQWPATLVQPVGSPLSLECTVEGTSNPNLYWYRQAAGRGLQLLFYSVGIGQISSEVPQNLSASRPQDRQFILSSKKLLLSDSGFYLCAWSGWLANYNEQFFGPGTRLTVL.

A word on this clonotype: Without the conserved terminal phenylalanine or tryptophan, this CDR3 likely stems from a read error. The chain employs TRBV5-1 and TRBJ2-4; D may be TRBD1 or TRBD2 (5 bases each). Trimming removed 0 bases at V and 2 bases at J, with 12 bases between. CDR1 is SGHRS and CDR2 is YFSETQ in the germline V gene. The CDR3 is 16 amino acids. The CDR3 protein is CASSLGDRQTKNIQYS. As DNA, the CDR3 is TGCGCCAGCAGCTTGGGGGACCGGCAAACCAAAAACATTCAGTACTCC.

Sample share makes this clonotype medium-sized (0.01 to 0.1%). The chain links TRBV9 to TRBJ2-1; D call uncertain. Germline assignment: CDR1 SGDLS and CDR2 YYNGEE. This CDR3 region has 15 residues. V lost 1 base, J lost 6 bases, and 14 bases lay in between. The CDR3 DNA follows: TGTGCCAGCAGCGTATTTGCGTCCTCAAGCAATGAGCAGTTCTTC. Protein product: CASSVFASSSNEQFF.

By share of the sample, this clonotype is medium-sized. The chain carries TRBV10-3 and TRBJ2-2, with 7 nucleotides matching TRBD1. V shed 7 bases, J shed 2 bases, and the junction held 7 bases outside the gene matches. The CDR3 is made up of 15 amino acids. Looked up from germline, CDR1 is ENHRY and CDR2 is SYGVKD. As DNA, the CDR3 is TGTGCCATCACTTCGGGACAGACTAACACCGGGGAGCTGTTTTTT. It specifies CAITSGQTNTGELFF.

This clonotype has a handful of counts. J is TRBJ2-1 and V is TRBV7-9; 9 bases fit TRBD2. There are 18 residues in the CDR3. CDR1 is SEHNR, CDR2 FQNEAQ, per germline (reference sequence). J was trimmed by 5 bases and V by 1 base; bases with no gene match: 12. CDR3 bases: TGTGCCAGCAGCTTAGGATCCCCAGCGGGGGGTCCCAACAATGAGCAGTTCTTC. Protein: CASSLGSPAGGPNNEQFF.

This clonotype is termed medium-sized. CDR3 sequence: CASSQDLAGQDTDTQYF. CDR3 DNA sequence: TGTGCCAGCAGCCAAGATCTCGCGGGACAGGACACAGATACGCAGTATTTT. The genes are TRBV3-1 and TRBJ2-3; 8 bases agree with TRBD1. Germline lookup yields CDR1 LGHDT and CDR2 YNNKEL (reference sequence). J lost 2 bases, V lost 0 bases, and 7 bases had no gene match. This CDR3 is built from 17 residues.

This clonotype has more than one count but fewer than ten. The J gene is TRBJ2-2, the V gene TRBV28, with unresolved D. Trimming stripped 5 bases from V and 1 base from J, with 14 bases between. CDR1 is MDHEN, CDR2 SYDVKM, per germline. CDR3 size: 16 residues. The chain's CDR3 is CASSTPGTRNTGELFF. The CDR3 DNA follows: TGTGCCAGCAGTACCCCCGGAACAAGGAACACCGGGGAGCTGTTTTTT.

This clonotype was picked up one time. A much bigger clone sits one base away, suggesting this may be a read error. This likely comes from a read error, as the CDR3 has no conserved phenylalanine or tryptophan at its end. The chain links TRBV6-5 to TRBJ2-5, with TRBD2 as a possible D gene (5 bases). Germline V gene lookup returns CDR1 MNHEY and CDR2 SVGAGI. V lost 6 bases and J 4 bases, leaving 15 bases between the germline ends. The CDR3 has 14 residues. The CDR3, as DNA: TGTGCCAGCAGCCCACTAGGACTCGGAGAGACCCAGTACCTC. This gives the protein CASSPLGLGETQYL.

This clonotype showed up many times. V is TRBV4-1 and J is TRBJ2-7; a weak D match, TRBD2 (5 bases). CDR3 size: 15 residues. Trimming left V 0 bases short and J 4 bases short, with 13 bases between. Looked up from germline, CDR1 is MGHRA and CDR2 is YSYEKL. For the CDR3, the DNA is TGCGCCAGCAGCCAAGATCCTGGTGAGGGATACGAGCAGTACTTC. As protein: CASSQDPGEGYEQYF.

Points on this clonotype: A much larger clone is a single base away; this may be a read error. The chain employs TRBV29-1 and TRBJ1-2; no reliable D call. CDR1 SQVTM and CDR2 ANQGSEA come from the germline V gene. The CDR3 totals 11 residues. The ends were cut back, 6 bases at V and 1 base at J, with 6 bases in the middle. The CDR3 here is CSVIDNYGYTF. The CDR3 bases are TGCAGCGTAATAGATAACTATGGCTACACCTTC.